The 15 T cell receptor beta chains in this list originate from one sample, sequenced in a study of PD-L1 blockade in urothelial cancer (dated by TCRdb to between 2016 and 2019). The library came from the immunoSEQ multiplex PCR assay. In TCRdb, the immuneACCESS table is reduced to in-frame sequences with V and J assigned. These tables do not hold every clone; where another copy was compared, an unresolved V gene accounts for under half, and the others remain unexplained. For this sample there are roughly 21,000 clones; almost 90% appear just once. The top ten clonotypes cover more than 15% of the sample. Sequenced material: PBMCs, taken around atezolizumab (anti-PD-L1) treatment. All receptors derive from a woman in her sixties with urothelial cancer.

CDR3 sequence (DNA): TGTGCCAGCGGCCTATCCTTTCGCGGTGAGCAGTTCTTC. It translates to CASGLSFRGEQFF. V usage is TRBV7-6 and J usage is TRBJ2-1; D unclear. Looked up from germline, CDR1 is SGHVS and CDR2 is FNYEAQ. The CDR3 runs 13 residues. Trimming took 8 bases from V and 9 from J, leaving 17 bases between them.

The chain is built from TRBV5-8 and TRBJ2-1, with D tentatively TRBD1 (5 bases). The CDR3 totals 16 residues. Trimming removed 0 bases at V and 0 bases at J, with 10 bases between. The germline V gene encodes CDR1 SGHTS and CDR2 YDEGEE. CDR3 sequence (DNA): TGTGCCAGCAGCTTGGGTACAGGTGGCTCCTACAATGAGCAGTTCTTC. Protein sequence: CASSLGTGGSYNEQFF.

The genes are TRBV7-9 and TRBJ2-6; 7 positions agree with TRBD1. Looked up from germline, CDR1 is SEHNR and CDR2 is FQNEAQ (reference sequence). This CDR3 is 18 amino acids long. J was trimmed by 0 bases and V by 5 bases; bases with no gene match: 10. The CDR3 loop reads CASSLRQGLPSGANVLTF. The CDR3 region has the DNA TGTGCCAGCAGCCTCAGACAGGGCCTTCCCTCTGGGGCCAACGTCCTGACTTTC.

The rearrangement uses TRBV19 and TRBJ1-2; D is unresolved. Germline CDR1 and CDR2: LNHDA and SQIVND (reference sequence). The V end lost 8 bases, the J end lost 8 bases, and 12 bases lay between the germline ends. The CDR3 runs 11 residues. DNA for the CDR3: TGTGCCAGTTACCTAAACGGGGGCTACACCTTC. Protein: CASYLNGGYTF.

The V and J genes are TRBV5-1 and TRBJ2-1, with TRBD1 as a possible D gene (6 bases). In germline, CDR1 is SGHRS, CDR2 YFSETQ. V lost 0 bases and J lost 0, with 10 bases in between. The CDR3 totals 16 residues. The CDR3: CASSLGDTRSYNEQFF. In DNA, the CDR3 is TGCGCCAGCAGCTTGGGGGACACTCGCTCCTACAATGAGCAGTTCTTC.

The rearrangement uses TRBV21-1 and TRBJ2-2; TRBD1 is the table's D call, not checked against the DNA. TRBV21-1 is marked as a pseudogene. The CDR3 is 14 amino acids. DNA for the CDR3: TGTGCACGCACGACAGAGGCTGAAACCGGGGAGCTGTTTTTT. Translating gives CARTTEAETGELFF.

The chain couples TRBV4-3 to TRBJ2-7, with 9 bases matching TRBD2. The germline CDR1 and CDR2 sequences are LGHNA and YSLEER. V dropped 0 bases and J dropped 2; count of bases not matched to a gene: 5. There are 16 residues in the CDR3. CDR3 in amino acids: CASSQDEVAGAYEQYF. DNA for the CDR3: TGCGCCAGCAGCCAAGATGAAGTAGCGGGAGCCTACGAGCAGTACTTC.

The CDR3 region is CASRGPFHYEQYF. Written as DNA, the CDR3 is TGTGCCAGCAGGGGGCCTTTCCACTACGAGCAGTACTTC. The gene calls are TRBV2 and TRBJ2-7; maybe TRBD1 (5 bases). The CDR3 is made up of 13 amino acids. Looked up from germline, CDR1 is SNHLY and CDR2 is FYNNEI. V dropped 6 bases and J dropped 3 bases, with 12 bases sitting between them.

This chain joins TRBV27 and TRBJ2-2; tentatively, D is TRBD1 (5 bases). Trimming removed 2 bases at V and 2 bases at J, with 18 bases between. The germline V gene encodes CDR1 MNHEY and CDR2 SMNVEV (reference sequence). The length of the CDR3 is 18 residues. DNA for the CDR3: TGTGCCAGCAGTTTAAAAGCTTTGGGGCAGGGAAACACCGGGGAGCTGTTTTTT. It yields the protein CASSLKALGQGNTGELFF.

The chain has TRBV5-1 and TRBJ2-5; maybe TRBD2 (7 bases). Germline V gene lookup returns CDR1 SGHRS and CDR2 YFSETQ. The CDR3 loop spans 14 amino acids. Between the trimmed V and J ends, which lost 1 base and 4 bases, there was a span of 11 bases. The CDR3 bases are TGCGCCAGCAGCTTGAGGGGGAGGGGAGAGACCCAGTACTTC. Encoded protein: CASSLRGRGETQYF.

In this sample, this clone turned up a few times. The chain combines TRBV5-1 with TRBJ2-1; D is perhaps TRBD2 (6 bases). The CDR3 contains 15 residues. The germline V and J ends were trimmed by 0 bases and 3 bases, with 10 bases remaining between them. The germline gives CDR1 SGHRS, CDR2 YFSETQ. This CDR3 is CASSLEAGLYNEQFF. As DNA, the CDR3 is TGCGCCAGCAGCTTGGAGGCGGGACTCTACAATGAGCAGTTCTTC.

This clone has only one observation. The chain combines TRBV5-1 with TRBJ2-1; 7 positions agree with TRBD1. The CDR3 extends over 16 amino acids. The ends lost 5 bases at V and 7 bases at J; junction bases unmatched: 15. Germline V gives CDR1 SGHRS, CDR2 YFSETQ. The CDR3 here is CASSGLPGQMGNEQFF. The CDR3 DNA follows: TGCGCCAGCAGTGGCCTTCCGGGACAGATGGGGAATGAGCAGTTCTTC.

The chain joins TRBV6-6 to TRBJ2-7; 10 bases are a match to TRBD1. CDR1 and CDR2 from the germline V gene are MNHNY and SVGAGI (reference sequence). The CDR3 extends over 15 amino acids. The J segment lost 3 bases and the V segment lost 6 bases, leaving 8 bases of the junction unmatched. The CDR3 loop is CASSSRTGGSYEQYF. In DNA, the CDR3 is TGTGCCAGCAGCTCACGGACAGGGGGGAGCTACGAGCAGTACTTC.

V is TRBV6-5 and J is TRBJ1-2; 8 positions agree with TRBD1. The CDR3 contains 16 residues. With V trimmed by 2 bases and J by 4 bases, 9 bases remained unmatched. The germline CDR1 and CDR2 sequences are MNHEY and SVGAGI. Written as DNA, the CDR3 is TGTGCCAGCAGTTACAGAAACGGCGGGACAGGCTATGGCTACACCTTC. It is translated as CASSYRNGGTGYGYTF.

This clone was recorded only once. The chain joins TRBV5-1 to TRBJ2-3; possibly TRBD1 for D (5 bases). CDR1 and CDR2 from the germline V gene are SGHRS and YFSETQ. The CDR3 loop spans 15 amino acids. V lost 6 bases, J lost 7 bases, and 21 bases lay in between. CDR3 coding DNA: TGCGCCAGCAAGCTCGGGCAGGGTGTAGTAAATACGCAGTATTTT. Translating gives CASKLGQGVVNTQYF.